Listed below are T cell receptor beta chains from one sample, sequenced in a study of Ad26.COV2.S vaccination and SARS-CoV-2 variants. TCRdb keeps only in-frame clones here, not all; method: immunoSEQ multiplex PCR. The sample carries approximately 420,000 clones, around 89% recorded once. This material consisted of peripheral blood, taken in a trial of Ad26.COV2.S vaccine versus placebo. These TCRs come from a person between 18 and 65 years old who received the Ad26.COV2.S COVID-19 vaccine or a placebo. CDR3s include the opening cysteine and the closing phenylalanine or tryptophan. Each record gives: D gene, J gene, clone size, V gene, CDR3 protein, CDR3 DNA. The D gene is left open where the match is weak. Some rows have no size entry. The others give once, few or many, or a class for an expanded clone.

.,TRBJ1-5,.,TRBV12-3/TRBV12-4,CASSFGTFQPQHF,TGTGCCAGCAGTTTTGGGACATTTCAGCCCCAGCATTTT
.,TRBJ1-1,.,TRBV11-3,CASSLFIDTEAFF,TGTGCCAGCAGCCTATTTATTGACACTGAAGCTTTCTTT
.,TRBJ2-3,.,TRBV24-1,CATSDLGSGEVDTQYF,TGTGCCACCAGTGATTTGGGCTCGGGGGAGGTAGATACGCAGTATTTT
TRBD1,TRBJ2-5,.,TRBV7-6,CASSYTLLRVIGQGNLQETQYF,TGTGCCAGCAGCTATACACTCCTACGCGTCATCGGACAGGGGAACCTCCAAGAGACCCAGTACTTC
.,TRBJ1-6,.,TRBV21-1,CASSKEKDRPSSYNSPLHF,TGTGCCAGCAGCAAAGAGAAGGACAGGCCGAGCTCCTATAATTCACCCCTCCACTTT
.,TRBJ1-3,.,TRBV6-5,CASSRPGTAQNTIYF,TGTGCCAGCAGTCGTCCTGGTACAGCGCAAAACACCATATATTTT
.,TRBJ1-1,few,TRBV15,CATSRDLGALPEAFF,TGTGCCACCAGCAGAGATTTGGGGGCTCTGCCTGAAGCTTTCTTT
.,TRBJ1-6,many,TRBV9,CASSATGQGDSPLHF,TGTGCCAGCAGCGCGACTGGACAAGGGGATTCACCCCTCCACTTT
TRBD1,TRBJ2-5,.,TRBV7-7,CASSSGQGARETQYF,TGTGCCAGCAGCTCCGGACAGGGGGCACGCGAGACCCAGTACTTC
.,TRBJ1-5,.,TRBV15,CATSRDGQPNQPQHF,TGTGCCACCAGCAGAGACGGGCAGCCTAATCAGCCCCAGCATTTT
.,TRBJ2-2,.,TRBV5-1,CASSLGTGPGELFF,TGCGCCAGCAGCTTGGGAACAGGCCCCGGGGAGCTGTTTTTT
.,TRBJ1-5,.,TRBV7-9,CASSFGLGAGLFNQPQHF,TGTGCCAGCAGCTTTGGGTTGGGTGCCGGGCTATTCAATCAGCCCCAGCATTTT
.,TRBJ1-5,.,TRBV19,CASSPMEGGNQPQHF,TGTGCCAGTAGCCCAATGGAAGGTGGTAATCAGCCCCAGCATTTT
TRBD1,TRBJ1-2,.,TRBV3-1/TRBV3-2,CASSQAPGQGNYGYTF,TGTGCCAGCAGCCAAGCCCCGGGACAGGGGAACTATGGCTACACCTTC
.,TRBJ1-5,.,TRBV28,CASSFGQNNQPQHF,TGTGCCAGCAGTTTTGGGCAAAACAATCAGCCCCAGCATTTT
.,TRBJ1-3,.,TRBV6-2/TRBV6-3,CASSYGQFLGNTIYF,TGTGCCAGCAGTTATGGACAGTTCCTCGGAAACACCATATATTTT
.,TRBJ2-2,.,TRBV27,CASSLGGGWDTGELFF,TGTGCCAGCAGTTTAGGTGGGGGCTGGGACACCGGGGAGCTGTTTTTT
.,TRBJ1-2,.,TRBV5-1,CASSFEGRGGGQTF,TGCGCCAGCAGCTTCGAGGGAAGGGGCGGGGGTCAAACCTTC
TRBD1,TRBJ1-4,.,TRBV18,CASSPRQGTNEKLFF,TGTGCCAGCTCACCACGACAGGGTACAAATGAAAAACTGTTTTTT
TRBD1,TRBJ1-2,.,TRBV6-5,CASSRTGGIYGYTF,TGTGCCAGCAGTCGGACAGGGGGCATCTATGGCTACACCTTC
.,TRBJ1-4,.,TRBV7-2,CASSVHRILNEKLFF,TGTGCCAGCAGCGTCCACAGGATCCTTAATGAAAAACTGTTTTTT
TRBD2,TRBJ2-4,.,TRBV7-8,CASRTKLAGGQSDAKNIQYF,TGTGCCAGCAGGACCAAACTAGCGGGGGGGCAGTCTGATGCCAAAAACATTCAGTACTTC
.,TRBJ2-2,.,TRBV5-1,CASSLAWGALSVSGELFF,TGCGCCAGCAGCTTGGCTTGGGGGGCGTTAAGTGTGTCCGGGGAGCTGTTTTTT
.,TRBJ1-5,.,TRBV7-8,CASSPGAVFDQPQHF,TGTGCCAGCAGCCCGGGGGCGGTATTCGATCAGCCCCAGCATTTT
.,TRBJ1-1,.,TRBV19,CASGVGGTTEAFF,TGTGCCAGTGGCGTAGGGGGGACCACTGAAGCTTTCTTT
.,TRBJ1-1,.,TRBV19,CASSIQGVGTEAFF,TGTGCCAGTAGTATTCAGGGCGTTGGAACTGAAGCTTTCTTT
.,TRBJ1-2,.,TRBV7-9,CASSQDRSYGYTF,TGTGCCAGCAGCCAGGACCGAAGCTATGGCTACACCTTC
TRBD2,TRBJ2-7,.,TRBV10-3,CAINSGGPLGNEQYF,TGTGCCATCAACAGCGGGGGGCCACTTGGGAACGAGCAGTACTTC
TRBD1,TRBJ1-3,.,TRBV24-1,CATGTGAGNTIYF,TGTGCCACCGGGACAGGGGCTGGAAACACCATATATTTT
.,TRBJ1-2,.,TRBV9,CASSVGQGGGYTF,TGTGCCAGCAGCGTAGGTCAGGGCGGTGGCTACACCTTC
.,TRBJ1-1,.,TRBV7-8,CASSPKNTEAFF,TGTGCCAGCAGCCCAAAGAACACTGAAGCTTTCTTT
TRBD1,TRBJ2-3,.,TRBV5-6,CASTPDRGRADSTDTQYF,TGTGCCAGCACCCCGGACAGGGGCCGAGCGGATAGCACAGATACGCAGTATTTT
TRBD1,TRBJ2-3,.,TRBV25-1,CASTPGQGGTQYF,TGTGCCAGCACCCCGGGACAGGGGGGTACGCAGTATTTT
.,TRBJ1-2,.,TRBV5-1,CASSLEDGRGYTF,TGCGCCAGCAGCTTGGAGGACGGTCGTGGCTACACCTTC
.,TRBJ2-1,.,TRBV3-1/TRBV3-2,CASSRSGLNNEQFF,TGTGCCAGCAGCCGGAGTGGACTGAACAATGAGCAGTTCTTC
.,TRBJ1-5,.,TRBV4-3,CASSQDLRGQPQHF,TGCGCCAGCAGCCAAGATCTGAGGGGGCAGCCCCAGCATTTT
.,TRBJ2-5,.,TRBV6-4,CASRAGRQYF,TGTGCCAGCAGGGCGGGACGGCAGTACTTC
.,TRBJ2-5,.,TRBV12-5,CASGLVLAGQGGQETQYF,TGTGCTAGTGGTTTGGTACTCGCGGGGCAAGGGGGGCAAGAGACCCAGTACTTC
.,TRBJ2-4,.,TRBV4-3,CASSQLGLDPGTKNIQYF,TGCGCCAGCAGCCAACTAGGGCTGGATCCTGGGACCAAAAACATTCAGTACTTC
.,TRBJ1-1,.,TRBV27,CASSLSGDSFFEAFF,TGTGCCAGCAGTTTATCTGGAGACAGTTTTTTTGAAGCTTTCTTT
TRBD1,TRBJ2-7,.,TRBV9,CASSGGQPFYEQYF,TGTGCCAGCAGCGGGGGACAGCCCTTTTACGAGCAGTACTTC
.,TRBJ2-7,.,TRBV28,CASRLTGTDKYEQYF,TGTGCCAGCAGGCTAACCGGGACGGACAAATACGAGCAGTACTTC
.,TRBJ1-6,.,TRBV28,CASSLEGVDSQNSPLHF,TGTGCCAGCAGTTTAGAAGGTGTTGACAGTCAAAATTCACCCCTCCACTTT
.,TRBJ2-2,once,TRBV11-3,CASSLLGQSDGELFF,TGTGCCAGCAGCTTACTCGGGCAGAGCGACGGGGAGCTGTTTTTT
TRBD1,TRBJ2-1,.,TRBV5-1,CASSLHMGQPNNEQFF,TGCGCCAGCAGCTTGCACATGGGACAGCCAAACAATGAGCAGTTCTTC